The next 8 T cell receptor beta chains were all read from a single sample in a study of blood T cell repertoires in COVID-19. Clones were sequenced by immunoSEQ multiplex PCR, and TCRdb holds only the in-frame ones, with some missing. The table records 200,000 to 250,000 clones, 84% of them present only once. The sequenced material came from peripheral blood. Receptors were obtained from a woman of 80 years or more with COVID-19, enrolled during active disease.

The chain couples TRBV10-1 to TRBJ2-3, with D perhaps matching TRBD1 (5 bases). There are 14 residues in the CDR3. V was pared by 0 bases and J by 4 bases, with 8 bases between. Germline CDR1 reads WNHNN; CDR2 reads SYGVQD (reference sequence). The CDR3 here is CASSESRVADTQYF. The DNA of the CDR3 is TGCGCCAGCAGTGAGTCCAGGGTTGCAGATACGCAGTATTTT.

The chain employs TRBV6-5 and TRBJ2-7; D remains ambiguous. The length of the CDR3 is 12 residues. Trimming cost V 7 bases and J 8 bases, with 15 bases left between them. Germline-derived CDR1 and CDR2 are MNHEY and SVGAGI. CDR3 in amino acids: CASTPEVVKQYV. DNA of the CDR3: TGTGCCAGCACCCCTGAGGTGGTTAAGCAGTACGTC.

The J gene is TRBJ2-1, the V gene TRBV20-1; D may be TRBD2 (7 bases). The CDR3 contains 11 residues. Trimming removed 2 bases from V and 15 bases from J, with 14 bases in between. The V gene's germline CDR1 is DFQATT and CDR2 SNEGSKA (reference sequence). CDR3 coding DNA: TGCAGTGCTAGATACAAGGGGGGGGCGTTCTTC. This gives the protein CSARYKGGAFF.

The rearrangement joins TRBV5-6 to TRBJ2-2; D is possibly TRBD2 (6 bases). The CDR3 spans 16 residues. Germline V gene data show CDR1 as SGHDT and CDR2 as YYEEEE. The ends were cut back, 0 bases at V and 4 bases at J, with 13 bases in the middle. The CDR3 DNA is TGTGCCAGCAGCTTGGGAGGAGGGGTCGGCACCGGGGAGCTGTTTTTT. This translates into CASSLGGGVGTGELFF.

The rearrangement links TRBV5-1 to TRBJ2-3; D is perhaps TRBD1 (5 bases). The CDR3 contains 15 residues. V was pared by 3 bases and J by 2 bases, with 13 bases between. The germline gives CDR1 SGHRS, CDR2 YFSETQ. The CDR3 protein is CASSWTTGSTDTQYF. DNA of the CDR3: TGCGCCAGCAGCTGGACCACAGGTTCCACAGATACGCAGTATTTT.

The chain recombines TRBV28 with TRBJ2-3, with 11 bases aligning to TRBD2. V trimming: 6 bases; J trimming: 6 bases; junction bases outside the gene matches: 8. Germline lookup yields CDR1 MDHEN and CDR2 SYDVKM. This CDR3 has 15 amino acids. Here the CDR3 reads CASRLAGVTRDTQYF. The CDR3, as DNA: TGTGCCAGCAGACTAGCGGGGGTCACCCGGGATACGCAGTATTTT.

V usage is TRBV11-3 and J usage is TRBJ1-1; D is uncertain. V gave up 4 bases and J gave up 1 base, with 7 bases separating them. CDR3 size: 13 residues. From germline, CDR1 is SGHNT and CDR2 YENEEA. The CDR3 here is CASSSYGNTEAFF. The CDR3 bases are TGTGCCAGCAGCTCTTACGGGAACACTGAAGCTTTCTTT.

The chain has TRBV5-1 and TRBJ2-3, with D possibly matching TRBD2 (6 bases). The CDR3 is 14 amino acids. V was clipped by 4 bases and J by 2 bases, with 11 bases between them. Germline loops: CDR1 SGHRS, CDR2 YFSETQ. Written as DNA, the CDR3 is TGCGCCAGCAGCGGGACTGGCCCCACAGATACGCAGTATTTT. Amino acids: CASSGTGPTDTQYF.